The entry that follows covers one TCR beta chain sequence. The entry originates in a study of shared T cell receptors in the human thymus. Germline V lookup: CDR1 MNHNS, CDR2 SASEGT. The CDR3 spans 13 residues. Trimming took off 5 bases at V and 2 bases at J, with 9 bases between the two ends. Generated by immunoSEQ multiplex PCR, the TCRdb table keeps only in-frame clones and is missing some. Altogether some 400,000 clones are present, approximately 95% being singletons, with the ten largest covering 0.015% to 0.025%. What was sequenced was thymocytes. The source is a human donor. The gene calls are TRBV6-1 and TRBJ2-5, with D perhaps matching TRBD1 (6 bases). The CDR3 protein is CASSRTAQETQYF. The CDR3 DNA is TGTGCCAGCAGTAGGACAGCACAAGAGACCCAGTACTTC.